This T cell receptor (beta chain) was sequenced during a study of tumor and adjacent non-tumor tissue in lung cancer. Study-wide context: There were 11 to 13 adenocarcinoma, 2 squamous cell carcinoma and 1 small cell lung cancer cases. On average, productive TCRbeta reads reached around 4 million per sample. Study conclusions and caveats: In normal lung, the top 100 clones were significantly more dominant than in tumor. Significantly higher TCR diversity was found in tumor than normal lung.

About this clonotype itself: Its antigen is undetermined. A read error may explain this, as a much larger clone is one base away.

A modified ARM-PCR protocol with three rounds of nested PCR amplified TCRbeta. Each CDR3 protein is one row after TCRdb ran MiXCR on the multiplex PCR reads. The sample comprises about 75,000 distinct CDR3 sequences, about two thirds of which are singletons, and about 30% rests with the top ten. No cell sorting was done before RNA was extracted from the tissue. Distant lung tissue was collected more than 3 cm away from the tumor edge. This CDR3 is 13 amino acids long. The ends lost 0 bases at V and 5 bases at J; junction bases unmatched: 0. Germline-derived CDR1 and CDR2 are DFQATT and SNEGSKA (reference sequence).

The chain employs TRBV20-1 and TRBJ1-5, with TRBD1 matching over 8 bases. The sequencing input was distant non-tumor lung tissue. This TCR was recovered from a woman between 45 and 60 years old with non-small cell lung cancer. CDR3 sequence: CSAREDRDQPQHF. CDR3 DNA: TGCAGTGCTAGAGAGGACAGGGATCAGCCCCAGCATTTT.